Given below is one T cell receptor beta chain in context. The antigen is unknown. This table comes from immunoSEQ multiplex PCR, and its TCRdb copy is limited to in-frame clones, with some not included. Here the sample spans about 360,000 clones, approximately 90% being singletons. The data are from a study of cytomegalovirus exposure and HLA in healthy donors. The CDR3 extends over 15 amino acids. Germline-derived CDR1 and CDR2 are SGHRS and YFSETQ. V was pared by 4 bases and J by 4 bases, with 10 bases of the junction left unmatched. Study results and limitations: Cytomegalovirus association was assigned to approximately 180 TCR beta chains. Across donors, most TCRs were seen rarely, yet some public ones were widespread. Reports showed the classifier diagnosing cytomegalovirus status with high specificity and sensitivity. That first-cohort TCR clusters tended to co-occur in the 120 or so validation repertoires was found in a later analysis.

The rearrangement joins TRBV5-1 to TRBJ1-2; 7 bases align to TRBD1. The origin of this receptor is a woman aged 18-35 years in good health and CMV-seronegative. The source material was PBMCs. The CDR3 here is CASSLGTALFYGYTF. In nucleotides, the CDR3 is TGCGCCAGCAGCCTGGGGACAGCCCTATTCTATGGCTACACCTTC.